Each of the 5 T cell receptor beta chains below was sequenced from the same sample in a study of patients and donors after allogeneic stem cell transplantation. TCRdb re-called the RT-PCR reads through MiXCR, storing one row per CDR3 protein. The sample lists about a million distinct CDR3 sequences; approximately 19% were seen once. The sequencing input was blood, either unsorted or a sorted T cell fraction (not recorded which). The receptor source for this set is a human donor who was either an allogeneic HSCT recipient or a stem cell or donor lymphocyte infusion donor (not recorded which). It is not recorded whose cells these are; they may come from a transplant donor.

This clonotype has more than one count but fewer than ten. The chain employs TRBV14 and TRBJ1-2; the D is unclear. CDR1 is SGHDN and CDR2 is FVKESK in the germline V gene. V lost 3 bases and J lost 8, with 22 bases in between. This CDR3 is 16 amino acids long. CDR3 region: CASSQPQDGVWVGYTF. CDR3 coding DNA: TGTGCCAGCAGCCAGCCCCAAGACGGGGTTTGGGTGGGCTACACCTTC.

As DNA, the CDR3 is TGCGCCAGCAGCCTGATGGGGGGACAGGGAGCCTACGAGCAGTACTTC. It encodes CASSLMGGQGAYEQYF. The chain is built from TRBV4-1 and TRBJ2-7; 9 bases align to TRBD1. CDR3 size: 16 residues. Trimming removed 4 bases from V and 2 bases from J; junction bases left unmatched: 9. The germline gives CDR1 MGHRA, CDR2 YSYEKL.

This chain uses TRBV7-9 with TRBJ2-7; TRBD1 aligns across 7 bases. In germline, CDR1 is SEHNR, CDR2 FQNEAQ (reference sequence). This CDR3 has 15 amino acids. V shed 6 bases and J 2 bases; nucleotides not matched to a gene: 10. The CDR3 spells CASSSPGTATYEQYF. The CDR3 DNA follows: TGTGCCAGCAGTTCACCTGGGACAGCGACCTACGAGCAGTACTTC.

This clonotype was recorded a few times. This chain uses TRBV29-1 with TRBJ2-5; D unresolved. This CDR3 contains 10 residues. CDR1 is SQVTM and CDR2 is ANQGSEA in the germline V gene. V shed 8 bases and J shed 1 base, with 5 bases lying between them. The CDR3 protein is CSSGQETQYF. In DNA form, the CDR3 reads TGCAGCTCCGGCCAAGAGACCCAGTACTTC.

This clonotype was seen a handful of times. This chain joins TRBV7-9 and TRBJ2-7, with TRBD2 identical over 8 bases. CDR3 length: 17 residues. CDR1 and CDR2 from the germline V gene are SEHNR and FQNEAQ (reference sequence). V trimming: 2 bases; J trimming: 2 bases; junction bases outside the gene matches: 11. This CDR3 is CASSLNLGSGTTYEQYF. The DNA for the CDR3 is TGTGCCAGCAGCTTAAATTTAGGTAGCGGGACCACCTACGAGCAGTACTTC.